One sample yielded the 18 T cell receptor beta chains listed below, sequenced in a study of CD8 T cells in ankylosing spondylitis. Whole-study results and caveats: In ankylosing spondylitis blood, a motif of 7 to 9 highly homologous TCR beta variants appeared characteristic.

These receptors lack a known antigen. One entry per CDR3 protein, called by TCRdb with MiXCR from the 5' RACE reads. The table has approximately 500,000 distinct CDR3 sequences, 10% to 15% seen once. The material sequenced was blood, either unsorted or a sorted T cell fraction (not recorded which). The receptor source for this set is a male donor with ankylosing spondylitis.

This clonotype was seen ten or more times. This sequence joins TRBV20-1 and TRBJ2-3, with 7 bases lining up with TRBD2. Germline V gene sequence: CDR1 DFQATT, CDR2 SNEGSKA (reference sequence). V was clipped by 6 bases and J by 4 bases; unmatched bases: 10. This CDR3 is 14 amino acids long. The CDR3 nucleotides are TGCAGTGCCTGGGGCGGGAGTGCGGCAGATACGCAGTATTTT. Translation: CSAWGGSAADTQYF.

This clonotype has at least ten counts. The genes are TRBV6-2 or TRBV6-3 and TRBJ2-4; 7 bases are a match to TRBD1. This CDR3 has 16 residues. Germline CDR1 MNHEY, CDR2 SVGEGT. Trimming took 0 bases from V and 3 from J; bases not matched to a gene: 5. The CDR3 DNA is TGTGCCAGCAGTTACTCGCGAGGACAGGTCAAAAACATTCAGTACTTC. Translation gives CASSYSRGQVKNIQYF.

DNA of the CDR3: TGTGCCAGCAGCCAAGAGACTAGCGGGTATGAGCTCTACGAGCAGTACTTC. Protein sequence: CASSQETSGYELYEQYF. The chain is built from TRBV3-1 and TRBJ2-7, with 10 bases identical to TRBD2. V gave up 0 bases and J gave up 3 bases; unmatched junction bases: 8. There are 17 residues in the CDR3. Germline CDR1 reads LGHDT; CDR2 reads YNNKEL (reference sequence).

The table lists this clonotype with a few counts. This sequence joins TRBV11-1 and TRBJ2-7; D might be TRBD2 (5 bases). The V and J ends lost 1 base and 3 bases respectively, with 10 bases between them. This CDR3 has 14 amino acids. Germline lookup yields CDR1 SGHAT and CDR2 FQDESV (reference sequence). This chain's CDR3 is CASSLEGVGYEQYF. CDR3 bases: TGTGCCAGCAGCTTAGAGGGAGTCGGCTACGAGCAGTACTTC.

CDR3 loop: CSAHYRTGDTEAFF. The DNA for the CDR3 is TGCAGTGCTCATTACCGGACAGGGGACACTGAAGCTTTCTTT. The gene calls are TRBV20-1 and TRBJ1-1; 9 bases agree with TRBD1. The germline V gene encodes CDR1 DFQATT and CDR2 SNEGSKA (reference sequence). The CDR3 consists of 14 residues. J gave up 3 bases and V 5 bases, and 7 bases lay outside the gene matches.

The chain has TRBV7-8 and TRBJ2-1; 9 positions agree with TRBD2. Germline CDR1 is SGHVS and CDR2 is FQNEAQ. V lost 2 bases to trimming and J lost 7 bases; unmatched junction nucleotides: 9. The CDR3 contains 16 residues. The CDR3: CASSLRASGIMNEQFF. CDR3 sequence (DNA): TGTGCCAGCAGCTTAAGGGCTAGCGGGATAATGAATGAGCAGTTCTTC.

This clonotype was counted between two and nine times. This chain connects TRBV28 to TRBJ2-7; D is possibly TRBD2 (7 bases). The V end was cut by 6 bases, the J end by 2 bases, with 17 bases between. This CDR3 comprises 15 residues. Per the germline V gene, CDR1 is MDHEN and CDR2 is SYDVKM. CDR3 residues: CASSPRGALPYEQYF. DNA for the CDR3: TGTGCCAGCAGCCCTCGGGGGGCCCTACCCTACGAGCAGTACTTC. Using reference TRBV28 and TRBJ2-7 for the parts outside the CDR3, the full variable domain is DVKVTQSSRYLVKRTGEKVFLECVQDMDHENMFWYRQDPGLGLRLIYFSYDVKMKEKGDIPEGYSVSREKKERFSLILESASTNQTSMYLCASSPRGALPYEQYFGPGTRLTVT.

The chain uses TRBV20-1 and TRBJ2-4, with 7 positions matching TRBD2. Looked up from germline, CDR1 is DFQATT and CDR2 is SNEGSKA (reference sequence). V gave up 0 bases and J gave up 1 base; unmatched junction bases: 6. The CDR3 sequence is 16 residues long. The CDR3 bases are TGCAGTGCTAGAGACCCACGCGGGGGTGCCAAAAACATTCAGTACTTC. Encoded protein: CSARDPRGGAKNIQYF.

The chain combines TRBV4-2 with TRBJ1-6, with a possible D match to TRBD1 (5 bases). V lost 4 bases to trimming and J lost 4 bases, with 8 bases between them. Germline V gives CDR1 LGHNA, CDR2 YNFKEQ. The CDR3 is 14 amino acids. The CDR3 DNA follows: TGTGCCAGCAGCCGCGAGGGGTATAATTCACCCCTCCACTTT. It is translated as CASSREGYNSPLHF.

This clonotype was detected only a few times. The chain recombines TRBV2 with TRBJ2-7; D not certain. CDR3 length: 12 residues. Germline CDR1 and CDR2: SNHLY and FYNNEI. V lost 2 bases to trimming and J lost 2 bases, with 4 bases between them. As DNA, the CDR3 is TGTGCCAGCAGTGAACATACCTACGAGCAGTACTTC. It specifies CASSEHTYEQYF.

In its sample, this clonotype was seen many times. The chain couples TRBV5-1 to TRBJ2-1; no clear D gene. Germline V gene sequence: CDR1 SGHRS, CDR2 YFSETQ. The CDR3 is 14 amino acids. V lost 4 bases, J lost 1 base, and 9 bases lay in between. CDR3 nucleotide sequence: TGCGCCAGCAGCCCTTTGGGTTCCTACAATGAGCAGTTCTTC. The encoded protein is CASSPLGSYNEQFF. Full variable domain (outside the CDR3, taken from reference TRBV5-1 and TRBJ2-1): KAGVTQTPRYLIKTRGQQVTLSCSPISGHRSVSWYQQTPGQGLQFLFEYFSETQRNKGNFPGRFSGRQFSNSRSEMNVSTLELGDSALYLCASSPLGSYNEQFFGPGTRLTVL.

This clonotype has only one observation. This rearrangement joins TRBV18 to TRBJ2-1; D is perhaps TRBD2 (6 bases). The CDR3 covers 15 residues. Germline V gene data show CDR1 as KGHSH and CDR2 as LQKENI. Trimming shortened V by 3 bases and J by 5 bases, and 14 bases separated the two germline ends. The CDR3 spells CASSPTRTTNNEQFF. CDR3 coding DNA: TGTGCCAGCTCACCCACCCGGACTACCAACAATGAGCAGTTCTTC.

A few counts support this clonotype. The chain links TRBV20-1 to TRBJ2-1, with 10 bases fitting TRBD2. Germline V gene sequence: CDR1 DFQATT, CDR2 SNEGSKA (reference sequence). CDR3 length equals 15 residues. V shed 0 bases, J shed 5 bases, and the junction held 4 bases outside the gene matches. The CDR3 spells CSARDTSGIHNEQFF. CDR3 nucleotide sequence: TGCAGTGCTAGAGATACTAGCGGGATTCACAATGAGCAGTTCTTC.

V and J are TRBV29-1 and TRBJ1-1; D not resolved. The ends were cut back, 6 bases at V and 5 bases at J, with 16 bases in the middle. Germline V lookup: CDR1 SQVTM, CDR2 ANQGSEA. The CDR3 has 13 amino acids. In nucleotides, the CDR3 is TGCAGCGTAGAACCGGGAAAAAGGACTGAAGCTTTCTTT. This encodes CSVEPGKRTEAFF. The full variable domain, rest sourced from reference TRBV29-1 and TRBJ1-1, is SAVISQKPSRDICQRGTSLTIQCQVDSQVTMMFWYRQQPGQSLTLIATANQGSEATYESGFVIDKFPISRPNLTFSTLTVSNMSPEDSSIYLCSVEPGKRTEAFFGQGTRLTVV.

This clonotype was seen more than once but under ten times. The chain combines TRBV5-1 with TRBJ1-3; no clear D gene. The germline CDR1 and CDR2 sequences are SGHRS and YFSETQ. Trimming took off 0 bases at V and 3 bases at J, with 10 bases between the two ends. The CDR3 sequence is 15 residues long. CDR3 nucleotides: TGCGCCAGCAGCTTGGGGCCAGCCTTTGGAAACACCATATATTTT. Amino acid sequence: CASSLGPAFGNTIYF.

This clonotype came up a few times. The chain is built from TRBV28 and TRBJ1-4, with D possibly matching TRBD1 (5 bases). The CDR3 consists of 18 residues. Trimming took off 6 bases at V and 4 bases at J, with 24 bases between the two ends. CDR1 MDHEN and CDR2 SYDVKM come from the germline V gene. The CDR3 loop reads CASRRTILTDGLNEKLFF. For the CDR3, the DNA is TGTGCCAGCAGGAGGACAATCCTCACCGACGGCCTTAATGAAAAACTGTTTTTT. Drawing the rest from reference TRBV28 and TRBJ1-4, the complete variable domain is DVKVTQSSRYLVKRTGEKVFLECVQDMDHENMFWYRQDPGLGLRLIYFSYDVKMKEKGDIPEGYSVSREKKERFSLILESASTNQTSMYLCASRRTILTDGLNEKLFFGSGTQLSVL.

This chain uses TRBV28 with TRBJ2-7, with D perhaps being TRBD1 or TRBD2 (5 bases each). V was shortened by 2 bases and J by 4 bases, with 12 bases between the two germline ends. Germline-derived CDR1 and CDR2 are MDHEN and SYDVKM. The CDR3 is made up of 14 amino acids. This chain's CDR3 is CASSLAGREYEQYV. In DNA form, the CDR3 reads TGTGCCAGCAGTTTAGCGGGCAGGGAATACGAGCAGTACGTC.

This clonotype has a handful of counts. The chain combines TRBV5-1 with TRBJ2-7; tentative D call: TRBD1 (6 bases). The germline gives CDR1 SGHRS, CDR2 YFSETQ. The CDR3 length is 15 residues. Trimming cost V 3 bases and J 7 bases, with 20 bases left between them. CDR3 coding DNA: TGCGCCAGCAGCTGGTGGACAGCTACCTCCGGGGAGCAGTACTTC. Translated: CASSWWTATSGEQYF.